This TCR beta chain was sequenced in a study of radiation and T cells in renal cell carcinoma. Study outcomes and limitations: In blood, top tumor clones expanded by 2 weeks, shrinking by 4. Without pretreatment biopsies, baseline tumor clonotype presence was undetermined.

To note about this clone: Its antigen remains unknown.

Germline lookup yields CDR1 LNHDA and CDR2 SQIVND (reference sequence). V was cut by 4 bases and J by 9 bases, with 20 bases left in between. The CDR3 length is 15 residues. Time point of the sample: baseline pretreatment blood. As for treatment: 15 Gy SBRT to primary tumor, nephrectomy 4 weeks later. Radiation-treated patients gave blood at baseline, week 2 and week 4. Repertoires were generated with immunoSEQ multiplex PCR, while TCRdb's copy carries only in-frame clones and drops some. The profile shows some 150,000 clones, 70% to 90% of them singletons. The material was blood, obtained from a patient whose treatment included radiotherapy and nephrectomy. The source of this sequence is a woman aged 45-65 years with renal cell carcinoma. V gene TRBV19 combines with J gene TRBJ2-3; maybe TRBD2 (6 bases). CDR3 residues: CASSRKTRTNHTQYF. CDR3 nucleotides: TGTGCCAGTAGTAGGAAGACTAGGACCAATCACACGCAGTATTTT. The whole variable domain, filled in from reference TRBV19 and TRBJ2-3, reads DGGITQSPKYLFRKEGQNVTLSCEQNLNHDAMYWYRQDPGQGLRLIYYSQIVNDFQKGDIAEGYSVSREKKESFPLTVTSAQKNPTAFYLCASSRKTRTNHTQYFGPGTRLTVL.